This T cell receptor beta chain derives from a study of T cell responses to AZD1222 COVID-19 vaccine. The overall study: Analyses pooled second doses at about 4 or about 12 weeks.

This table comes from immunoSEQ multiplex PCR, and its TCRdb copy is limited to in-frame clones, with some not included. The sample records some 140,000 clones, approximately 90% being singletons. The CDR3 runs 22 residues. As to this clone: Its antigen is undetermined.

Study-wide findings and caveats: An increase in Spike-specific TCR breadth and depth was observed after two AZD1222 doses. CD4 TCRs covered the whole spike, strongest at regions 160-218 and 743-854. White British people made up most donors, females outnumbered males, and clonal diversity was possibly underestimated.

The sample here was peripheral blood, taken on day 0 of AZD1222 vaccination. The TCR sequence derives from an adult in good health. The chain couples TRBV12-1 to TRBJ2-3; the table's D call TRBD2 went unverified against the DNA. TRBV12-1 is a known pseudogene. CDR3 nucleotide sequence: TGTGCCAGCAGCTCAAACCACGCGCCCGGGGGACTAGCAAAACTGAGCACAGATACGCAGTATTTT. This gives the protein CASSSNHAPGGLAKLSTDTQYF.